The rows below give T cell receptor beta chains drawn from one sample of a study of shared clonotypes between healthy human individuals. The protocol was immunoSEQ multiplex PCR, while the TCRdb copy is restricted to in-frame clones and leaves out a portion. The repertoire includes some 2.1 million clones, roughly 95% of them detected once, and over 1.5% sits in the top ten. The specimen sequenced was naive CD8+ T cells from PBMCs. These receptors all stem from a young man in good health. Some clones in this sample may be carry-over from other donors' samples. Each CDR3 is given without its conserved first and last residue.

V gene: TRBV27
CDR3 protein: ASSPGTSGSRLEF

V gene: TRBV28
CDR3 protein: ASSLFSRGYF

V gene: TRBV2
CDR3 protein: ASSEILSVRLNTEAF

V gene: TRBV28
CDR3 protein: ASSLSLLPGTEQF

V gene: TRBV20-1
CDR3 protein: SAYDSGPQF

V gene: TRBV6-5
CDR3 protein: ASSAGTGVETQY

V gene: TRBV7-9
CDR3 protein: ASSFERGRPHEQY

V gene: TRBV28
CDR3 protein: ASSPQRRYEQY

V gene: TRBV5-1
CDR3 protein: ASSPGLAGASYEQY

V gene: TRBV27
CDR3 protein: ASSPGTGFDEQF

V gene: TRBV7-8
CDR3 protein: ASSRQGANTEAF

V gene: TRBV11-1
CDR3 protein: ASSPGASGSTEQF